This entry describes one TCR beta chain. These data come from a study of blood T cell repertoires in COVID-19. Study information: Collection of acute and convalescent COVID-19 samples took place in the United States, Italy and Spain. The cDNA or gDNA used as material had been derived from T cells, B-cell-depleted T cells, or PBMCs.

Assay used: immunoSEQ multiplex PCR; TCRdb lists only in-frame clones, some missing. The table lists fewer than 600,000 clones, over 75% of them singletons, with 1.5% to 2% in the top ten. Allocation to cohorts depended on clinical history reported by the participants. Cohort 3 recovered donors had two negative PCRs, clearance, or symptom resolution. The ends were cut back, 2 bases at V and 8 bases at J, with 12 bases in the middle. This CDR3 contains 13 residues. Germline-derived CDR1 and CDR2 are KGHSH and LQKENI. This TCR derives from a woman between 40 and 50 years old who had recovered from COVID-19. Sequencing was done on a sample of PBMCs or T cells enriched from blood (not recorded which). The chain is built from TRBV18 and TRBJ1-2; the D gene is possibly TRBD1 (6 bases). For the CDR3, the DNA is TGTGCCAGCTCACCAAGGACAGATAGGGGCTACACCTTC. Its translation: CASSPRTDRGYTF.